This TCR beta chain was documented in a study of response to subunit inactivated influenza vaccine. Study conclusions and caveats: It was the authors' suggestion that each seasonal influenza vaccination recruits few new T cells.

One entry per CDR3 protein results from TCRdb running MiXCR on the RT-PCR reads. The table includes roughly 460,000 distinct CDR3 sequences, 9.5% to 12% detected once. This clonotype was seen a few times. Its antigen is unknown. Germline CDR1 reads SGHTA; CDR2 reads FQGNSA. Trimming left V 6 bases short and J 7 bases short, with 13 bases between. CDR3 length: 13 amino acids. The rearrangement joins TRBV7-2 to TRBJ1-5, with unresolved D. This TCR was recovered from a man aged 50 or older who received an inactivated influenza vaccine. The sequenced sample was PBMCs from blood, obtained roughly 48 days after vaccination. The CDR3 DNA reads TGTGCCAGCAGAGGACCTTTGGGGCAGCCCCAGCATTTT. It encodes CASRGPLGQPQHF.